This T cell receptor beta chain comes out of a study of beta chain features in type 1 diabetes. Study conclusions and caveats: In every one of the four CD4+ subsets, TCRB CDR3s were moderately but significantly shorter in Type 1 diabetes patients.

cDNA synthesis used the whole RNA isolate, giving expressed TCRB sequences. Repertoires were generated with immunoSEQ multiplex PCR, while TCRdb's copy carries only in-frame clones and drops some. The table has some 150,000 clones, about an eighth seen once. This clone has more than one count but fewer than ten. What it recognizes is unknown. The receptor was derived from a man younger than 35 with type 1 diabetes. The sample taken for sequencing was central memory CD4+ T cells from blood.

CDR3 in DNA: TGCGCCAGCAGCTTGGCCACCAGCTCCTACAATGAGCAGTTCTTC. This codes for CASSLATSSYNEQFF. The V and J genes are TRBV5-1 and TRBJ2-1; D unresolved. The CDR3 loop spans 15 amino acids. V was cut by 0 bases and J by 0 bases, with 7 bases left in between. Germline CDR1 SGHRS, CDR2 YFSETQ.